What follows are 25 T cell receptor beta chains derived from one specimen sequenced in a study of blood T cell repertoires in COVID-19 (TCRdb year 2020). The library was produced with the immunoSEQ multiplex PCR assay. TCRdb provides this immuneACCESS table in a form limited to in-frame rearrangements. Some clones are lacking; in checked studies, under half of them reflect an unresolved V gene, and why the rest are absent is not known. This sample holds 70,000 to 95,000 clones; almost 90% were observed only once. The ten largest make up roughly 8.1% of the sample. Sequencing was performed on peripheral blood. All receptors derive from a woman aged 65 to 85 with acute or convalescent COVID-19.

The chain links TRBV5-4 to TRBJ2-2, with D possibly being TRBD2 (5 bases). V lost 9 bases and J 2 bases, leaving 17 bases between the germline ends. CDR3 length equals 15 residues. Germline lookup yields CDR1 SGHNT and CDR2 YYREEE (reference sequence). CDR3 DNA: TGTGCCACCTCCAGACCGGGAACAAACACCGGGGAGCTGTTTTTT. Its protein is CATSRPGTNTGELFF.

CDR3 sequence (DNA): TGCAGTGTTGAGACTCGGGATGAGCAGTTCTTC. Protein: CSVETRDEQFF. This chain connects TRBV20-1 to TRBJ2-1; D unresolved. CDR3 size: 11 residues. V was shortened by 7 bases and J by 8 bases, with 12 bases between the two germline ends. CDR1 and CDR2 from the germline V gene are DFQATT and SNEGSKA (reference sequence).

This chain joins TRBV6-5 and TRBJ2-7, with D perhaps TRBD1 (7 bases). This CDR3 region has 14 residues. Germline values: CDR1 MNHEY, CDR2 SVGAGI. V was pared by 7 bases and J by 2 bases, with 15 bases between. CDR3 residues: CASNLSGGTYEQYF. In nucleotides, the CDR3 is TGTGCCAGCAACTTATCAGGGGGGACCTACGAGCAGTACTTC.

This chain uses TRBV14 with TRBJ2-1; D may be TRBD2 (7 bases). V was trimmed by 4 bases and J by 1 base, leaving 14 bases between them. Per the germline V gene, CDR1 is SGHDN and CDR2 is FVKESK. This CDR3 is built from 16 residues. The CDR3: CASSLKGRGSYNEQFF. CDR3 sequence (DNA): TGTGCCAGCAGCCTCAAGGGGAGGGGGTCCTACAATGAGCAGTTCTTC.

The DNA for the CDR3 is TGTGCCAGCTCCCGAGACAGCTACGAGCAGTACTTC. Encoded protein: CASSRDSYEQYF. V and J are TRBV18 and TRBJ2-7; TRBD1 might be the D (5 bases). Germline values: CDR1 KGHSH, CDR2 LQKENI. Trimming took 6 bases from V and 3 from J, leaving 9 bases between them. The CDR3 has 12 residues.

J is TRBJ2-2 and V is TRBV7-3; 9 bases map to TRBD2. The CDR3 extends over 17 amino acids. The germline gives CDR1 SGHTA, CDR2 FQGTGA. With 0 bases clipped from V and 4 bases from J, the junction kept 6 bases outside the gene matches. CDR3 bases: TGTGCCAGCAGCTTAACCCCAAGCGGGAGGAGCACCGGGGAGCTGTTTTTT. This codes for CASSLTPSGRSTGELFF.

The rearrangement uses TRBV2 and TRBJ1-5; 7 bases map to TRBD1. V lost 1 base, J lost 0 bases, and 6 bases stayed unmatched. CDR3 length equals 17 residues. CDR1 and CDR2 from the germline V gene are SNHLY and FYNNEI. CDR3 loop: CASSEGTGEDSNQPQHF. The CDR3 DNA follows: TGTGCCAGCAGTGAAGGGACAGGCGAGGATAGCAATCAGCCCCAGCATTTT.

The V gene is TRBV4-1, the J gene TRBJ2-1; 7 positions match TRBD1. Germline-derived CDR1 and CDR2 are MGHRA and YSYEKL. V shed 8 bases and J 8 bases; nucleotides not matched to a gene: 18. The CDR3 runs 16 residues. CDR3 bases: TGCGCCAGCGGACACCTCGGGACAGAAAACTGGCATGAGCAGTTCTTC. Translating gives CASGHLGTENWHEQFF.

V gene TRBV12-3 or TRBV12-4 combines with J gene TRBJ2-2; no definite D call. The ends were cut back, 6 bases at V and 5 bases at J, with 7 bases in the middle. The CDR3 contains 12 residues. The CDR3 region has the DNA TGTGCCAGCAGCCCCCAGACCGGGGAGCTGTTTTTT. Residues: CASSPQTGELFF.

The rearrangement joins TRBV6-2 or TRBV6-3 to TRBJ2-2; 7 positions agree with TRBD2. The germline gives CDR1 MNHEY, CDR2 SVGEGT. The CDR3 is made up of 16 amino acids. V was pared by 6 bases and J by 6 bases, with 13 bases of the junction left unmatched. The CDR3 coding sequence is TGTGCCAGCAGCCGTTTCCCGGGACTACTGCCCGGGGAGCTGTTTTTT. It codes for CASSRFPGLLPGELFF.

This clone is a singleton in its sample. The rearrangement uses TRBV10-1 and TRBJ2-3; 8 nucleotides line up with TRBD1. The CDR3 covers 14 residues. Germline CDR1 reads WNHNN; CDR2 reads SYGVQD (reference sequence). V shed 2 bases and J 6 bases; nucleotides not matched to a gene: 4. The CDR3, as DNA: TGCGCCAGCAGTGAGGGACAGGGAATGGATACGCAGTATTTT. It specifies CASSEGQGMDTQYF.

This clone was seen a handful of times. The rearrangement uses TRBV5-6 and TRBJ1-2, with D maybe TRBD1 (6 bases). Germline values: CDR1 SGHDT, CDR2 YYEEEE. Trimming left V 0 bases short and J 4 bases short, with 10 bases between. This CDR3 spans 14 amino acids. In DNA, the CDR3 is TGTGCCAGCAGCTTGGGACAGGATCTCTATGGCTACACCTTC. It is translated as CASSLGQDLYGYTF. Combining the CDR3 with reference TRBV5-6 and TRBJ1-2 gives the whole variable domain DAGVTQSPTHLIKTRGQQVTLRCSPKSGHDTVSWYQQALGQGPQFIFQYYEEEERQRGNFPDRFSGHQFPNYSSELNVNALLLGDSALYLCASSLGQDLYGYTFGSGTRLTVV.

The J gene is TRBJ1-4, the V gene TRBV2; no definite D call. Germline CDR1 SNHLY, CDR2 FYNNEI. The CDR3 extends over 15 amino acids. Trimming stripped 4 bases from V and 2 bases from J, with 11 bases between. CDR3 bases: TGTGCCAGCAGTGTAGTACCCTACACTAATGAAAAACTGTTTTTT. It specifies CASSVVPYTNEKLFF.

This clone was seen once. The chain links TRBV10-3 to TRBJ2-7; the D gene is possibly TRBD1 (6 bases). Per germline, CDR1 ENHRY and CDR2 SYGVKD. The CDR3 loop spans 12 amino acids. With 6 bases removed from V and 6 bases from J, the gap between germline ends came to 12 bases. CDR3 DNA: TGTGCCATCAGGAACAGGGCAGGCGAGCAGTACTTC. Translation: CAIRNRAGEQYF.

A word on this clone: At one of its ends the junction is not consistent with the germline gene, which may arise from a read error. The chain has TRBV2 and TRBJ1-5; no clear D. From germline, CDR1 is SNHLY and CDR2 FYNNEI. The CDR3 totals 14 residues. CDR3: CASSVGFSDQPQHF. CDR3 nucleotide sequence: TGTGCCAGCAGTGTGGGGTTTAGCGATCAGCCCCAGCATTTT. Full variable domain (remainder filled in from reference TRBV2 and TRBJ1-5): EPEVTQTPSHQVTQMGQEVILRCVPISNHLYFYWYRQILGQKVEFLVSFYNNEISEKSEIFDDQFSVERPDGSNFTLKIRSTKLEDSAMYFCASSVGFSDQPQHFGDGTRLSIL.

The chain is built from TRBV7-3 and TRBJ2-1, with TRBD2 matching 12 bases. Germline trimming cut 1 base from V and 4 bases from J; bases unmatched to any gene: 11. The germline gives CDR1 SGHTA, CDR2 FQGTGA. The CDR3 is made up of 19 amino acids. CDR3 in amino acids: CASSLRPQLAGGSYNEQFF. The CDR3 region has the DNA TGTGCCAGCAGCTTAAGACCCCAACTAGCGGGAGGTTCATACAATGAGCAGTTCTTC.

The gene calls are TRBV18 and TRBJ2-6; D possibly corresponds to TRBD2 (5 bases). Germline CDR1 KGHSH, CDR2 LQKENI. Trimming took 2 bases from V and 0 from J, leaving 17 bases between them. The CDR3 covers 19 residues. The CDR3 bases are TGTGCCAGCTCACCAATCGGGGTTCGATTTCCCTCTGGGGCCAACGTCCTGACTTTC. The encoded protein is CASSPIGVRFPSGANVLTF. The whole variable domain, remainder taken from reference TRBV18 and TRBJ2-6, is NAGVMQNPRHLVRRRGQEARLRCSPMKGHSHVYWYRQLPEEGLKFMVYLQKENIIDESGMPKERFSAEFPKEGPSILRIQQVVRGDSAAYFCASSPIGVRFPSGANVLTFGAGSRLTVL.

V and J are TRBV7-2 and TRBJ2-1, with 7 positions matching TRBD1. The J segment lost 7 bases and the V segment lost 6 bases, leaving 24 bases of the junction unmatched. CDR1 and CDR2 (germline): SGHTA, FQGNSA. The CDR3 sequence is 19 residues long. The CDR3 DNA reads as TGTGCCAGCAGTCCCCTAGGGGGCCTACTAGGAAGTGGTTCGAATGAGCAGTTCTTC. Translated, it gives CASSPLGGLLGSGSNEQFF.

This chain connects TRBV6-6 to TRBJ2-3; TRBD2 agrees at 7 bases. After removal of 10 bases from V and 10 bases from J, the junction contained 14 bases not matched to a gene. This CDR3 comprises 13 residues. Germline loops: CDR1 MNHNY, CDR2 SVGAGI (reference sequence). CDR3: CATLAGEPGAQYF. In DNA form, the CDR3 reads TGTGCCACCCTGGCGGGGGAGCCCGGAGCGCAGTATTTT.

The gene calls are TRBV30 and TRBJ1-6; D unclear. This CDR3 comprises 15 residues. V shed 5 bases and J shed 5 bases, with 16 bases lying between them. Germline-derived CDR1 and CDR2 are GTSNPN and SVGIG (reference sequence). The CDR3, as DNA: TGTGCCTGGGGTGGAGGCAGCCGAGATAATTCACCCCTCCACTTT. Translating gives CAWGGGSRDNSPLHF.

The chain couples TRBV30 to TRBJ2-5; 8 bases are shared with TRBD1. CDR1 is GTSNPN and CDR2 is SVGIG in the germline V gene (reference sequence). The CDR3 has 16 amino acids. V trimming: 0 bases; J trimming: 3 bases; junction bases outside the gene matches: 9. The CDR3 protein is CAWSVDGAGGKETQYF. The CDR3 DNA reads TGTGCCTGGAGTGTCGACGGGGCAGGGGGCAAAGAGACCCAGTACTTC.

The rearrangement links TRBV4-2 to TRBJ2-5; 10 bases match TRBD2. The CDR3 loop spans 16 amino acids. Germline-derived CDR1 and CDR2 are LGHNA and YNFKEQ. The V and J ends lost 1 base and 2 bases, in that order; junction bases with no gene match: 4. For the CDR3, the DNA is TGTGCCAGCAGCCAAGCTACTAGCGGGATACAAGAGACCCAGTACTTC. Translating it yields CASSQATSGIQETQYF.

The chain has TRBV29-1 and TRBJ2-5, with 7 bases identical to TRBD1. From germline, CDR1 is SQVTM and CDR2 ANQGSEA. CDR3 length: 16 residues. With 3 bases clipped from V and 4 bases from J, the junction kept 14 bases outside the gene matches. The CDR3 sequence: CSVEGTRGGLGETQYF. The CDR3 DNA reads TGCAGCGTTGAGGGAACAAGAGGGGGCTTGGGAGAGACCCAGTACTTC.

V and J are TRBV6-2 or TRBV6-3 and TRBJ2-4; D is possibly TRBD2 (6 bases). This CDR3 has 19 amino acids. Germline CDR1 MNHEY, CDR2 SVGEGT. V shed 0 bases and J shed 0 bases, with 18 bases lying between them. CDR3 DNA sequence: TGTGCCAGCAGTTACTCGAACCTACTTGGGGGGATAGCCAAAAACATTCAGTACTTC. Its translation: CASSYSNLLGGIAKNIQYF.

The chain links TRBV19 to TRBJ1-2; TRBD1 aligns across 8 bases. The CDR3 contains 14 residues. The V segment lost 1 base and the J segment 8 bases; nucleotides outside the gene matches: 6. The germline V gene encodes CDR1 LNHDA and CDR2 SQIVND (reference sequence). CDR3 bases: TGTGCCAGTAGTATAGTTACAGGGGGAGGCGGCTACACCTTC. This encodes CASSIVTGGGGYTF.